The next 8 T cell receptor beta chains were all read from a single sample in a study of blood T cell repertoires in COVID-19. TCRdb's copy holds only in-frame clones and misses some; the assay was immunoSEQ multiplex PCR. The table includes 150,000 or so clones, roughly three quarters detected once. The material sequenced was peripheral blood. The receptors originated from a woman in her 70s with COVID-19, enrolled during active disease.

J is TRBJ2-2 and V is TRBV19, with D perhaps TRBD1 (6 bases). The V gene's germline CDR1 is LNHDA and CDR2 SQIVND (reference sequence). This CDR3 is built from 16 residues. The germline V and J ends were trimmed by 4 bases and 2 bases, with 14 bases remaining between them. CDR3 DNA: TGTGCCAGTAGTACATTACAGGGAGTTAACACCGGGGAGCTGTTTTTT. Protein product: CASSTLQGVNTGELFF.

The gene calls are TRBV12-1 and TRBJ1-5; TRBD1 is taken as the D call from the table, unchecked against the DNA. TRBV12-1 is marked as a pseudogene. There are 14 residues in the CDR3. The CDR3 nucleotides are TGTGCCAGCAGCTTGGGACAGGGACATCAGCCCCAGCATTTT. Protein: CASSLGQGHQPQHF.

Only one count was recorded for this clone. The chain is built from TRBV5-1 and TRBJ2-3, with 12 bases that match TRBD2. V gave up 1 base and J gave up 3 bases; unmatched junction bases: 12. CDR1 SGHRS and CDR2 YFSETQ come from the germline V gene. The CDR3 extends over 19 amino acids. The CDR3 DNA reads as TGCGCCAGCAGCTTGAGAGCTAGCGGGGGGGCAAGGATGACAGATACGCAGTATTTT. Amino acid sequence: CASSLRASGGARMTDTQYF.

CDR3 in DNA: TGTGCCAGCAGCGTAGGGGGCCGCTCCTACGAGCAGTACTTC. Translating it yields CASSVGGRSYEQYF. This chain joins TRBV9 and TRBJ2-7; weak D call: TRBD1 (5 bases). CDR3 size: 14 residues. The V gene's germline CDR1 is SGDLS and CDR2 YYNGEE. The V end lost 0 bases, the J end lost 0 bases, and 7 bases lay between the germline ends.

The V call is TRBV4-3, the J call TRBJ1-6; D gene unclear. V was clipped by 1 base and J by 10 bases, with 8 bases between them. The CDR3 is 13 amino acids. The germline CDR1 and CDR2 sequences are LGHNA and YSLEER. CDR3: CASSQVELSPLHF. Here the CDR3 DNA reads TGCGCCAGCAGCCAAGTTGAACTCTCACCCCTCCACTTT.

This clone was detected only a few times. The chain has TRBV7-2 and TRBJ2-2, with D perhaps matching TRBD2 (5 bases). The CDR3 loop spans 16 amino acids. The V gene's germline CDR1 is SGHTA and CDR2 FQGNSA. The V end was cut by 6 bases, the J end by 9 bases, with 23 bases between. The CDR3 DNA reads TGTGCCAGCAGGCCCAGCGGCGGGCGGGCCTCCCGGGAGCTGTTTTTT. Translated: CASRPSGGRASRELFF.

V gene TRBV28 combines with J gene TRBJ2-5, with D maybe TRBD1 (6 bases). The germline V gene encodes CDR1 MDHEN and CDR2 SYDVKM. CDR3 length: 15 residues. Trimming shortened V by 5 bases and J by 0 bases, and 13 bases separated the two germline ends. DNA of the CDR3: TGTGCCAGCAGTACCGGGACACCGTACCAAGAGACCCAGTACTTC. This codes for CASSTGTPYQETQYF.

This chain connects TRBV7-2 to TRBJ2-5; 8 bases agree with TRBD1. With V trimmed by 5 bases and J by 7 bases, 15 bases remained unmatched. Germline values: CDR1 SGHTA, CDR2 FQGNSA. The CDR3 is 16 residues long. The CDR3, as DNA: TGTGCCAGCAGCACCCCAGGGGGCAAGGGGTTGGGGACCCAGTACTTC. Translating gives CASSTPGGKGLGTQYF.